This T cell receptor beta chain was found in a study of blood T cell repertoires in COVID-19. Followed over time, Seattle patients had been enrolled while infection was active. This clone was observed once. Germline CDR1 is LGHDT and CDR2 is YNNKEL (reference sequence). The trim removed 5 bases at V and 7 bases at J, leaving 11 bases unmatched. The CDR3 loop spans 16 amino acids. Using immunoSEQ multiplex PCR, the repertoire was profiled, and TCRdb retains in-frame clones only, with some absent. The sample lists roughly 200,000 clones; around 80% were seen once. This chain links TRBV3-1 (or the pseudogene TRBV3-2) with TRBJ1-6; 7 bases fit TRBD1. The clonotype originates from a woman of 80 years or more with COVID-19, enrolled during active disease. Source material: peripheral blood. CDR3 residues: CASSENAGDSNSPLHF. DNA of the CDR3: TGTGCCAGCAGCGAAAATGCTGGGGACAGCAATTCACCCCTCCACTTT.